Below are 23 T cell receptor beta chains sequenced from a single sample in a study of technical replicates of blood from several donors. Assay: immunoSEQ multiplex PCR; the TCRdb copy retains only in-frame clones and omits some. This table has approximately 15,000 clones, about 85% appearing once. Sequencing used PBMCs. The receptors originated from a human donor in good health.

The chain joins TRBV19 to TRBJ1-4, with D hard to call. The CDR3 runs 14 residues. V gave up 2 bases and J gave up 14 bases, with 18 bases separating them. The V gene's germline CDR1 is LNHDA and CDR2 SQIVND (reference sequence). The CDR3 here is CASSISRTSYGLFF. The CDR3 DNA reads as TGTGCCAGTAGTATATCCCGTACGTCCTATGGTCTGTTTTTT.

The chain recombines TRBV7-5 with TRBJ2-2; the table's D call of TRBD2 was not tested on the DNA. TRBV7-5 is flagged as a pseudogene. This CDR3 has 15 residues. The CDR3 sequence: CVRSPCRERDGELFF. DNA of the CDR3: TGTGTCAGAAGCCCCTGTCGGGAAAGGGACGGGGAGCTGTTTTTT.

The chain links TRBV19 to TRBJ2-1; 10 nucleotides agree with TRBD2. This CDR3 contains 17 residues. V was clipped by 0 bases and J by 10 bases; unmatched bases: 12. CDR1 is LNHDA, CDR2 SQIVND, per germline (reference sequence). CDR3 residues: CASSIDYASGSGAEQFF. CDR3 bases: TGTGCCAGTAGTATAGATTACGCTAGCGGGAGTGGTGCCGAGCAGTTCTTC.

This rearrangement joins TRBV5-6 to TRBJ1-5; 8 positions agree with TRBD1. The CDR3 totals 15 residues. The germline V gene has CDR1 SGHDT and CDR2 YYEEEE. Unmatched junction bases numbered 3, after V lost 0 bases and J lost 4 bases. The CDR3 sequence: CASSLAHRGNQPQHF. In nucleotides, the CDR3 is TGTGCCAGCAGCTTGGCGCACAGGGGGAATCAGCCCCAGCATTTT. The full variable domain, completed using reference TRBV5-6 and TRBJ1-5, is DAGVTQSPTHLIKTRGQQVTLRCSPKSGHDTVSWYQQALGQGPQFIFQYYEEEERQRGNFPDRFSGHQFPNYSSELNVNALLLGDSALYLCASSLAHRGNQPQHFGDGTRLSIL.

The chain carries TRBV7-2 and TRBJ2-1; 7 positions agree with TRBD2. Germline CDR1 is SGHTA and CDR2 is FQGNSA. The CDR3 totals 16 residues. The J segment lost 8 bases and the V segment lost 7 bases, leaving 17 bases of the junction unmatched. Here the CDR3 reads CASTPGGGGSRDEQFF. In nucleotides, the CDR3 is TGTGCCAGCACCCCCGGAGGCGGCGGGAGTCGGGATGAGCAGTTCTTC.

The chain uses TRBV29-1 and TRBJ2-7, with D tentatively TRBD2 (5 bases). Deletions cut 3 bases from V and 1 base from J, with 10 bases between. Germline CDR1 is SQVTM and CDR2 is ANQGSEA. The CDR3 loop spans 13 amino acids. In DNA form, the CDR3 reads TGCAGCGTTGAGATCGGAGGATCCTACGAGCAGTACTTC. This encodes CSVEIGGSYEQYF.

The CDR3 coding sequence is TGTGCCACCAGACCCTCAGGGGGCACCGGGGAGCTGTTTTTT. Translating it yields CATRPSGGTGELFF. J is TRBJ2-2 and V is TRBV10-3, with 7 bases identical to TRBD1. The CDR3 consists of 14 residues. Germline V CDR1 and CDR2: ENHRY, SYGVKD. Germline trimming cut 10 bases from V and 4 bases from J; bases unmatched to any gene: 9.

The CDR3 reads CSVEDFRDSNNEQFF. The CDR3 DNA reads TGCAGCGTTGAGGACTTCCGGGACAGTAACAATGAGCAGTTCTTC. The chain has TRBV29-1 and TRBJ2-1; 7 bases align to TRBD1. Germline V gene data show CDR1 as SQVTM and CDR2 as ANQGSEA. The CDR3 contains 15 residues. V dropped 3 bases and J dropped 5; count of bases not matched to a gene: 10.

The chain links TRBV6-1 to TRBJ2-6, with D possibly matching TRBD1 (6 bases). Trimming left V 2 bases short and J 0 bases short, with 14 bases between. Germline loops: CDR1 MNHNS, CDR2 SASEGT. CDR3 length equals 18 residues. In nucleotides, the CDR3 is TGTGCCAGCAGTGAAATGGCCTCCAGGGGCTCTGGGGCCAACGTCCTGACTTTC. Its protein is CASSEMASRGSGANVLTF.

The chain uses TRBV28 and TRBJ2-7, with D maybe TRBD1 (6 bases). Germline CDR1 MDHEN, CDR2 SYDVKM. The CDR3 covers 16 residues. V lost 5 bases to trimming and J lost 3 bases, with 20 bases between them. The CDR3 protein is CASSARPQYRVYEQYF. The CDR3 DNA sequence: TGTGCCAGCAGTGCGCGTCCCCAATACAGGGTCTACGAGCAGTACTTC. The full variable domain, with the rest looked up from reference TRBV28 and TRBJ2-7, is DVKVTQSSRYLVKRTGEKVFLECVQDMDHENMFWYRQDPGLGLRLIYFSYDVKMKEKGDIPEGYSVSREKKERFSLILESASTNQTSMYLCASSARPQYRVYEQYFGPGTRLTVT.

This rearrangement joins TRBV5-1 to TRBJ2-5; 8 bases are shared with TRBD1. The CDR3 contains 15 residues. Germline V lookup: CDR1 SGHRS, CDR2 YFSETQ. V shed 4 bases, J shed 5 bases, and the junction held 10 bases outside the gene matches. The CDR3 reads CASSPTDRDLETQYF. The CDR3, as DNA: TGCGCCAGCAGCCCGACGGACAGGGATTTGGAGACCCAGTACTTC.

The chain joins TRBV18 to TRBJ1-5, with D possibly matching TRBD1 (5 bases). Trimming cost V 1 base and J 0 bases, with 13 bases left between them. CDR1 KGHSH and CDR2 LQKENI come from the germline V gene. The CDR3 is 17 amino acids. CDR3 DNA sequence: TGTGCCAGCTCACCACTGCCAGGACACCATAGCAATCAGCCCCAGCATTTT. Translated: CASSPLPGHHSNQPQHF. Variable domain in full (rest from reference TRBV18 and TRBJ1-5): NAGVMQNPRHLVRRRGQEARLRCSPMKGHSHVYWYRQLPEEGLKFMVYLQKENIIDESGMPKERFSAEFPKEGPSILRIQQVVRGDSAAYFCASSPLPGHHSNQPQHFGDGTRLSIL.

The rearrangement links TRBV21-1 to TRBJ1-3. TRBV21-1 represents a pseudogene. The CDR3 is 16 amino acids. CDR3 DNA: TGTGCCAGCAGCAAGAGTCGTGCGGACTCTGGAAACACCATATATTTT. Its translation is CASSKSRADSGNTIYF.

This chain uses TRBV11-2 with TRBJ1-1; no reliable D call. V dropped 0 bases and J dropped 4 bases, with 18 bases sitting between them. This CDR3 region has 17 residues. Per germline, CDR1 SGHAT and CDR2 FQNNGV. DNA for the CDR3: TGTGCCAGCAGCTTAGACGGCAGATGGCAGGAGGGCACTGAAGCTTTCTTT. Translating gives CASSLDGRWQEGTEAFF. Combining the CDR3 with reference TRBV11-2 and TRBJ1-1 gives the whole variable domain EAGVAQSPRYKIIEKRQSVAFWCNPISGHATLYWYQQILGQGPKLLIQFQNNGVVDDSQLPKDRFSAERLKGVDSTLKIQPAKLEDSAVYLCASSLDGRWQEGTEAFFGQGTRLTVV.

CDR3 sequence (DNA): TGTGCCAGCAGCTTAAGCGGGAGCTCCTACAATGAGCAGTTCTTC. It encodes CASSLSGSSYNEQFF. The chain combines TRBV11-2 with TRBJ2-1, with TRBD2 identical over 8 bases. The CDR3 runs 15 residues. V was clipped by 2 bases and J by 0 bases; unmatched bases: 0. Germline V gene lookup returns CDR1 SGHAT and CDR2 FQNNGV.

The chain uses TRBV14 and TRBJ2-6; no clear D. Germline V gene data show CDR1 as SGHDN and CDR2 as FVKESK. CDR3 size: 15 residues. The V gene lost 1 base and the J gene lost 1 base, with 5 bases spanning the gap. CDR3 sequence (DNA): TGTGCCAGCAGCCAAGGGAGTTCTGGGGCCAACGTCCTGACTTTC. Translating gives CASSQGSSGANVLTF.

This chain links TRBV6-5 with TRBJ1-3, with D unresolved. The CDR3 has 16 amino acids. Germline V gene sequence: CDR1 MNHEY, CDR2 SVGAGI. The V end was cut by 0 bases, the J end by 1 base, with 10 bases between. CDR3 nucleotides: TGTGCCAGCAGTTACTCGATATCAGGATCTGGAAACACCATATATTTT. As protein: CASSYSISGSGNTIYF.

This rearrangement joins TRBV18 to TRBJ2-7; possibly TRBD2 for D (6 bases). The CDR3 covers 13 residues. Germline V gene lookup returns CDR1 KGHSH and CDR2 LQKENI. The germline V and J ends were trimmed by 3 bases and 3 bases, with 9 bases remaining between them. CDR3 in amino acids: CASSPGLNYEQYF. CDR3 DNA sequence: TGTGCCAGCTCACCGGGACTGAACTACGAGCAGTACTTC.

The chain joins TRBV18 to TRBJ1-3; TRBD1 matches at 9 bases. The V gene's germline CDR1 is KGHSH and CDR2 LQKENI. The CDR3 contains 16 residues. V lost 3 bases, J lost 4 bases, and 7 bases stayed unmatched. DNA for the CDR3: TGTGCCAGCTCACCGGGACAGGGCTCGCAAGGAAACACCATATATTTT. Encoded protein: CASSPGQGSQGNTIYF.

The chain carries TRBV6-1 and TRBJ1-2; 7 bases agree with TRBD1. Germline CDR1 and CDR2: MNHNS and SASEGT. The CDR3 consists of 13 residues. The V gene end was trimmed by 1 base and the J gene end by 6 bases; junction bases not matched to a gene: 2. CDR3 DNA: TGTGCCAGCAGTGAAGGGACAGGCCATGGCTACACCTTC. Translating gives CASSEGTGHGYTF.

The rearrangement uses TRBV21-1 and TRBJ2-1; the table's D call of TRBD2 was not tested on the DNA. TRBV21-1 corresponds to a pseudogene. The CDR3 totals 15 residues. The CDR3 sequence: CAMYLAGGLYNEQFF. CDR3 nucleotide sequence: TGTGCCATGTATTTAGCGGGAGGGCTTTACAATGAGCAGTTCTTC.

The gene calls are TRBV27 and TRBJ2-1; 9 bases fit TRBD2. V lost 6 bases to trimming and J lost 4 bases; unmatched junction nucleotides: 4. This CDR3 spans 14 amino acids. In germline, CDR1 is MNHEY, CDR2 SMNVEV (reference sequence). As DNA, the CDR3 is TGTGCCAGCAGCACGGGACTAGCTTACAATGAGCAGTTCTTC. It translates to CASSTGLAYNEQFF.

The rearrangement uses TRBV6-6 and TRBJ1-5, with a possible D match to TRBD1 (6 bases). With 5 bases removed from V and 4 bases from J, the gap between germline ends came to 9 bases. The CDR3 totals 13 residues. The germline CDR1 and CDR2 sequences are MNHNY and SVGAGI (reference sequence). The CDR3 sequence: CASSQQGNQPQHF. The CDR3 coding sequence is TGTGCCAGCAGTCAACAGGGTAATCAGCCCCAGCATTTT.